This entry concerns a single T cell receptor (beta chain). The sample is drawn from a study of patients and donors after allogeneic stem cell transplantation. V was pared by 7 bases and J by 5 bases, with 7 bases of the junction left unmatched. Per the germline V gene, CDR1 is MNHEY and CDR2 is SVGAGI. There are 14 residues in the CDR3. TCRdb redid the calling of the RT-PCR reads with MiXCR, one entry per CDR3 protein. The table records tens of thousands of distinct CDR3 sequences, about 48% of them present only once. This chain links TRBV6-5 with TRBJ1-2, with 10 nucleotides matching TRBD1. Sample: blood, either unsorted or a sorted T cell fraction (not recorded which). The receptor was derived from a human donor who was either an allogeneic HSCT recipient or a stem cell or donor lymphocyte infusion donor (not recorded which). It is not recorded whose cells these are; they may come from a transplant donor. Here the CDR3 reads CASTVTGGYYGYTF. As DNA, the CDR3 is TGTGCCAGCACCGTGACAGGGGGCTATTATGGCTACACCTTC.